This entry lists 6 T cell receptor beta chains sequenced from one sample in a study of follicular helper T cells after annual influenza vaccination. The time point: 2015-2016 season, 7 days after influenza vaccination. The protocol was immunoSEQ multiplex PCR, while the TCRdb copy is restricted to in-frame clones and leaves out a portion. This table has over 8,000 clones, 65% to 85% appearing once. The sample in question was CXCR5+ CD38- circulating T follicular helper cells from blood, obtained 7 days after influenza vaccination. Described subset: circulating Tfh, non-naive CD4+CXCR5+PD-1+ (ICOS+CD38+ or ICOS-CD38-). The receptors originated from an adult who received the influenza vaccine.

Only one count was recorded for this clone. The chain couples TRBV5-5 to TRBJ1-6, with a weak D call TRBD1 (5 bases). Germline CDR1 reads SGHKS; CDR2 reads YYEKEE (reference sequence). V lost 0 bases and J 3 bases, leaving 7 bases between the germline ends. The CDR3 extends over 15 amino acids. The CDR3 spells CASSLEGIYNSPLHF. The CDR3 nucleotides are TGTGCCAGCAGCTTGGAGGGGATCTATAATTCACCCCTCCACTTT.

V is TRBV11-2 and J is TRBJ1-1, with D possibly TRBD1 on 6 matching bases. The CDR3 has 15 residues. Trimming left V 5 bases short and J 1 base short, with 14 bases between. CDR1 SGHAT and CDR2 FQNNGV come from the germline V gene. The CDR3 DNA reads TGTGCCAGCAGCCCTCGGACAGACACGAACACTGAAGCTTTCTTT. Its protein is CASSPRTDTNTEAFF.

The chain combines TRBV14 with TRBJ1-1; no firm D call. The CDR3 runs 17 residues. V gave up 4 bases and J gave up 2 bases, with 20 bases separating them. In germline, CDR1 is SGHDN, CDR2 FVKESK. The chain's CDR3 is CASSPTGVRGINTEAFF. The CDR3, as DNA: TGTGCCAGCAGCCCTACTGGAGTTCGAGGGATCAACACTGAAGCTTTCTTT.

The CDR3 DNA is TGTGCCAGCAGCACAGGGCTAGTCACGGATACGCAGTATTTT. Translating gives CASSTGLVTDTQYF. The chain is built from TRBV6-5 and TRBJ2-3, with D possibly matching TRBD1 (6 bases). This CDR3 region has 14 residues. V lost 6 bases, J lost 6 bases, and 16 bases lay in between. Germline V lookup: CDR1 MNHEY, CDR2 SVGAGI.

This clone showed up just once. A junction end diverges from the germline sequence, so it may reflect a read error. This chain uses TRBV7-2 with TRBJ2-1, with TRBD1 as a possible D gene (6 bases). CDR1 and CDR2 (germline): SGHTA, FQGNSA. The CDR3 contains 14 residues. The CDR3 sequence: CASSLQGSYTEQFF. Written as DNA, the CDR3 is TGTGCCAGCAGCTTACAGGGGTCATACACTGAGCAGTTCTTC.

CDR3 region: CASSIRQGLNYGYTF. Here the CDR3 DNA reads TGTGCCAGCAGCATAAGACAGGGTTTAAACTATGGCTACACCTTC. This chain connects TRBV5-6 to TRBJ1-2; the match to TRBD1 covers 7 bases. From germline, CDR1 is SGHDT and CDR2 YYEEEE. This CDR3 is built from 15 residues. Trimming cost V 4 bases and J 2 bases; bases outside gene matches: 8. Filled out from reference TRBV5-6 and TRBJ1-2, the complete variable domain reads DAGVTQSPTHLIKTRGQQVTLRCSPKSGHDTVSWYQQALGQGPQFIFQYYEEEERQRGNFPDRFSGHQFPNYSSELNVNALLLGDSALYLCASSIRQGLNYGYTFGSGTRLTVV.